The 4 T cell receptor beta chains in this list originate from one sample, sequenced in a study of blood T cell repertoires in COVID-19. Clones were sequenced by immunoSEQ multiplex PCR, and TCRdb holds only the in-frame ones, with some missing. This table holds fewer than 250,000 clones, about 89% found once. Sequences were obtained from peripheral blood. Every receptor here comes from a woman in her sixties or seventies who had recovered from COVID-19.

This chain links TRBV27 with TRBJ2-7, with D tentatively TRBD2 (5 bases). CDR3 length equals 14 residues. V lost 6 bases and J 2 bases, leaving 14 bases between the germline ends. Germline CDR1 MNHEY, CDR2 SMNVEV (reference sequence). CDR3 nucleotides: TGTGCCAGCAGCTCAGGACTGTCCCCCTACGAGCAGTACTTC. Translation gives CASSSGLSPYEQYF.

The chain combines TRBV6-5 with TRBJ2-5, with 13 bases fitting TRBD2. The V and J ends lost 2 bases and 5 bases, in that order; junction bases with no gene match: 5. The germline gives CDR1 MNHEY, CDR2 SVGAGI. This CDR3 is 16 amino acids long. In nucleotides, the CDR3 is TGTGCCAGCAGTTACGGACTAGCGGGGGTCGGGGAGACCCAGTACTTC. This encodes CASSYGLAGVGETQYF.

This sequence joins TRBV7-2 and TRBJ2-1; no firm D call. Germline V gene data show CDR1 as SGHTA and CDR2 as FQGNSA. Trimming cost V 7 bases and J 5 bases, with 15 bases left between them. The CDR3 is 14 residues long. The CDR3 spells CASTLNRGDNEQFF. The CDR3 DNA reads as TGTGCCAGCACCCTCAATCGAGGCGACAATGAGCAGTTCTTC. The full variable domain, rest sourced from reference TRBV7-2 and TRBJ2-1, is GAGVSQSPSNKVTEKGKDVELRCDPISGHTALYWYRQSLGQGLEFLIYFQGNSAPDKSGLPSDRFSAERTGGSVSTLTIQRTQQEDSAVYLCASTLNRGDNEQFFGPGTRLTVL.

This clone was seen a handful of times. The chain is built from TRBV5-4 and TRBJ2-3; D gene ambiguous. The CDR3 sequence is 12 residues long. The germline V gene has CDR1 SGHNT and CDR2 YYREEE (reference sequence). V lost 4 bases and J lost 11, with 14 bases in between. For the CDR3, the DNA is TGTGCCAGCAGCCTCCAATGGAGTGAGCAGTATTTT. It translates to CASSLQWSEQYF.